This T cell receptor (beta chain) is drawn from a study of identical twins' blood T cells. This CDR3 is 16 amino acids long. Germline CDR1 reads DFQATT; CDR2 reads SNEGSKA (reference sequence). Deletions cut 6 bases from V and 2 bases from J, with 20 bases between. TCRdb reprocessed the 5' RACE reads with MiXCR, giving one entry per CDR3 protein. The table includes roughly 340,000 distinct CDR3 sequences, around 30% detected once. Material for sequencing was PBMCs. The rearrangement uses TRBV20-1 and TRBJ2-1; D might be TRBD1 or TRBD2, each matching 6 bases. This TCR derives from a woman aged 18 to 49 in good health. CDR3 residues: CSATWGREGTYNEQFF. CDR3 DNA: TGCAGTGCCACCTGGGGGCGGGAAGGGACCTACAATGAGCAGTTCTTC.